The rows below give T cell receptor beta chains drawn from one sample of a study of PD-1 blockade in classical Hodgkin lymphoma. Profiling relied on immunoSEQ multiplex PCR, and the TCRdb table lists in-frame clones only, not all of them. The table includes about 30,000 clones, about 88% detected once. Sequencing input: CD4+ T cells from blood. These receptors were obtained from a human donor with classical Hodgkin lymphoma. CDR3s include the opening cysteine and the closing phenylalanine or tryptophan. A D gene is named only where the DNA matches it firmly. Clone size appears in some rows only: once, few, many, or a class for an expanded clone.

TGCGCCAGCAGCCAAGTAACTAGCGGGTTTCCCTACAATGAGCAGTTCTTC,CASSQVTSGFPYNEQFF,TRBD2,.,TRBV4-1,TRBJ2-1
TGTGCCAGCCCGGACACTAACACCGGGGAGCTGTTTTTT,CASPDTNTGELFF,.,.,TRBV9,TRBJ2-2
TGTGCCAGCAGCGTCGGAGCCGGGACTAGCTCCGGGGAGCTGTTTTTT,CASSVGAGTSSGELFF,TRBD2,once,TRBV9,TRBJ2-2
TGTGCCAGCAGCGACAGGGGCCGGATGAACACTGAAGCTTTCTTT,CASSDRGRMNTEAFF,TRBD1,few,TRBV27,TRBJ1-1
TGTGCCAGTAGCCGGGACCGAGGGAACTATGGCTACACCTTC,CASSRDRGNYGYTF,.,.,TRBV19,TRBJ1-2
TGTGCCAGCAGCTTACTGAACACCGGGGAGCTGTTTTTT,CASSLLNTGELFF,.,.,TRBV11-1,TRBJ2-2
TGCGCCAGCAGCTTTTCGAGCCAAGAGACCCAGTACTTC,CASSFSSQETQYF,.,.,TRBV5-1,TRBJ2-5
TGCAGCGTTGGTCCAAGGAACACTGAAGCTTTCTTT,CSVGPRNTEAFF,.,.,TRBV29-1,TRBJ1-1
TGCGCCAGCAGCTTTGTAGGGGGAGGCCAAGAGACCCAGTACTTC,CASSFVGGGQETQYF,.,once,TRBV5-1,TRBJ2-5
TGTGCCAGCAATCTTGGGGGAAAGTCGAACAATGAGCAGTTCTTC,CASNLGGKSNNEQFF,.,.,TRBV9,TRBJ2-1
TGTGCCAGCAAGAGACAGTCGTGGGGCGAGCAGTACTTC,CASKRQSWGEQYF,.,.,TRBV27,TRBJ2-7
TGCGCCAGCAGCCAAGATTACCCGCTCTTCATGAACACTGAAGCTTTCTTT,CASSQDYPLFMNTEAFF,.,.,TRBV4-1,TRBJ1-1
TGTGCCAGCAGGAGGGCGGAGGGAGGTGAAACTAATGAAAAACTGTTTTTT,CASRRAEGGETNEKLFF,.,.,TRBV2,TRBJ1-4
TGTGCCAGCAGCTTGGCCCGGGGGGAACCGAACACTGAAGCTTTCTTT,CASSLARGEPNTEAFF,.,once,TRBV11-1,TRBJ1-1
TGTGCCGGCAGCGATGGACTAGCGGGAGGCACAGATACGCAGTATTTT,CAGSDGLAGGTDTQYF,TRBD2,.,TRBV2,TRBJ2-3
TGCGCCAGCAGCTTGGTGGGGGTGGCCGGGGCCAACGTCCTGACTTTC,CASSLVGVAGANVLTF,.,.,TRBV5-1,TRBJ2-6
TGCGCCAGCAGTCCCGCACTCTCTAACTATGGCTACACCTTC,CASSPALSNYGYTF,.,.,TRBV10-2,TRBJ1-2
TGCAGCGTTGCAGGGGGCGAAAGGCCACTAGCAATTGAAGCTTTCTTT,CSVAGGERPLAIEAFF,TRBD1,.,TRBV29-1,TRBJ1-1
TGTGCCAGCAGCTTGGACTCCAGCTCCTACAATGAGCAGTTCTTC,CASSLDSSSYNEQFF,.,once,TRBV5-4,TRBJ2-1
TGTGCCAGCACCGACCTGCCGTATAGCAATCAGCCCCAGCATTTT,CASTDLPYSNQPQHF,.,.,TRBV2,TRBJ1-5
TGCGCCAGCAGCTCGGGGCCGGGGGTGGCCGGAAACACCATATATTTT,CASSSGPGVAGNTIYF,.,once,TRBV5-1,TRBJ1-3
TGTGCCAGCAGTTTATTCCCAGGGACCTCTGGGGCCAACGTCCTGACTTTC,CASSLFPGTSGANVLTF,.,.,TRBV27,TRBJ2-6